This TCR beta chain is drawn from a study of T cell responses to AZD1222 COVID-19 vaccine (dated by TCRdb to the early 2020s). Regarding the complete study: AZD1222 recipients with second doses at about 4 weeks or about 12 weeks were pooled, because spike-specific TCR depth and breadth did not differ between schedules. A total of around 240 trial participants underwent TCR sequencing, of whom roughly 210 received two doses of AZD1222 and about 25 received two doses of the MenACWY control vaccine. Trial participants were enrolled by age into subgroups of 18-55, 56-69 and 70-plus years, and about 150, 27 and 61 TCR-sequenced participants, respectively, were included in these subgroups.

Of note for this clone: What antigen it recognizes has not been identified. No qualities accompany the bases; no much larger clone lies one base away.

The investigation overall reported the following: Spike-specific TCR breadth and depth rose significantly after two AZD1222 doses compared with day 0 and with MenACWY recipients. Because no day 14 peak-response samples were available, the repertoires could be characterized only after the peak T cell response. Participants were mostly white British, with more females than males. The authors suggested clonal diversity may have been underestimated. Only five to seven AZD1222 recipients were SARS-CoV-2 seropositive at baseline, limiting conclusions about previously exposed vaccinees. Reportedly, close to half of the unique spike-specific TCRs recognized epitopes lying outside the regions that are mutated in the B.1.351 and B.1.1.7 variants. The whole spike protein was spanned by vaccine-associated CD4 TCRs, and dominant responses were seen in regions 160-218 and 743-854. In the small 56-69-year group, the increase in depth fell short of significance, most likely because of low power.

The meaning of the sample's time point label: baseline before first vaccination. The vaccinee samples were drawn from two UK trials, COV001 and COV002, one of which was a single-blind randomized controlled phase 2/3 trial testing AZD1222 (ChAdOx1 nCoV-19) in healthy adults. Trial participant PBMC samples were collected at day 0 and day 28 after the second dose for TCRbeta chain sequencing. As encoded in the germline V gene (reference sequence), CDR1 is LNHDA while CDR2 is SQIVND. V drops 4 bases and J drops 4 bases, leaving 13 bases in between. The CDR3 measures 15 amino acids from cysteine to phenylalanine. The DNA shown is the 45-base CDR3, in frame from base 1. The CDR3 regions of human TCRbeta chains were analyzed by immunosequencing. Processing in the source paper ran as follows. Repertoire TCRs were matched against a reference library of SARS-CoV-2-specific TCRs generated with the MIRA antigen-specificity platform. Breadth meant the fraction of unique TCRs that were SARS-CoV-2-associated, whereas depth meant the fraction of total T cells that were SARS-CoV-2-associated. Using the MIRA data, every spike-specific TCR was mapped to the spike region that the TCR reacted to and assigned to either a CD4 or a CD8 class. Log10-transformed breadth and depth values were compared by one-way ANOVA with Sidak's multiple comparisons tests. The source is immuneACCESS, and TCRdb retained only in-frame sequences with V and J called. Part of the clones is not carried over; for the studies checked, unresolved V genes explain less than half of this, and the remainder is unexplained. V and J calls and clone size come straight from that table; D and trimming were deduced from the DNA. For this sample there are over 120,000 clones; roughly nine tenths appear just once. Under 4% of the sample is taken by the ten largest.

Source: peripheral blood, taken on day 0 of AZD1222 vaccination. The TCR originated in an adult in good health. The V and J segments used are TRBV19 and TRBJ2-2; the D gene is perhaps TRBD1 or TRBD2, each of them matching over 5 bases. The nucleotides are TGTGCCAGTAGTACCACCGCAGGGACCACCGGGGAGCTGTTTTTT. Its product reads: CASSTTAGTTGELFF.